A selection of T cell receptor beta chains follows, all from one sample in a study of cytomegalovirus exposure and HLA in healthy donors. Clones were read by immunoSEQ multiplex PCR, and TCRdb kept only the in-frame ones, dropping some. The repertoire holds 90,000 to 150,000 clones, with 60% to 85% as singletons. Sequenced: PBMCs. These receptors all come from a woman in her 30s in good health and CMV-seropositive. Each CDR3 is given with its conserved first and last residue. D genes are given only for firm matches. Clone size is shown for a subset of rows, as once, few, many or a class of expanded clone.

abundance | len | d_gene | j_gene | v_gene | CDR3nt | CDR3aa
NA | 13 | NA | TRBJ1-2 | TRBV2 | TGTGCCAGCACCTCGGGACAAGCATATGGCTACACCTTC | CASTSGQAYGYTF
few | 16 | NA | TRBJ1-6 | TRBV4-3 | TGCGCCAGCAGCCAAGTACAGGGTTCCTATAATTCACCCCTCCACTTT | CASSQVQGSYNSPLHF
NA | 16 | TRBD1 | TRBJ2-1 | TRBV7-6 | TGTGCCAGCAGCTTAAAGGGGACAGGGTATGACAATGAGCAGTTCTTC | CASSLKGTGYDNEQFF
NA | 13 | TRBD1 | TRBJ1-5 | TRBV28 | TGTGCCATACGACAGGGGGCTTATCAGCCCCAGCATTTT | CAIRQGAYQPQHF
NA | 15 | TRBD1 | TRBJ1-2 | TRBV9 | TGTGCCAGCAACCCTTGGGACAGGGAGATCTATGGCTACACCTTC | CASNPWDREIYGYTF
once | 16 | TRBD1 | TRBJ2-1 | TRBV27 | TGTGCCAGCAGTCCCATCCTCGGGACAGCCTACAATGAGCAGTTCTTC | CASSPILGTAYNEQFF
NA | 13 | NA | TRBJ2-5 | TRBV2 | TGTGCCAGCAGTGACAGGGGCCGGGAGACCCAGTACTTC | CASSDRGRETQYF
once | 16 | NA | TRBJ2-2 | TRBV4-3 | TGCGCCAGCAGCCAAGTCCCCAGGGGGGCGACCGGGGAGCTGTTTTTT | CASSQVPRGATGELFF
NA | 15 | TRBD1 | TRBJ1-4 | TRBV5-1 | TGCGCCAGCAGCTCCACTGGACAGGGTCTGGAAAAACTGTTTTTT | CASSSTGQGLEKLFF
NA | 13 | NA | TRBJ2-5 | TRBV7-6 | TGTGCCAGCAGCCCAGGGGATGTAGAGACCCAGTACTTC | CASSPGDVETQYF
few | 14 | NA | TRBJ2-3 | TRBV5-1 | TGCGCCAGCAAACGGGAACCGACCACAGATACGCAGTATTTT | CASKREPTTDTQYF
NA | 14 | NA | TRBJ1-6 | TRBV6-1 | TGTGCCAGCAAAGTGAGCTCCTATAATTCACCCCTCCACTTT | CASKVSSYNSPLHF
NA | 14 | NA | TRBJ2-5 | TRBV2 | TGTGCCGGGAATCACAGGGGGGGGTTGGAGACCCAGTACTTC | CAGNHRGGLETQYF
NA | 15 | NA | TRBJ2-3 | TRBV7-2 | TGTGCCAGCAGCTTAGATTTTAGCGGCACAGATACGCAGTATTTT | CASSLDFSGTDTQYF
NA | 14 | NA | TRBJ1-2 | TRBV6-6 | TGTGCCAGCAGTTCGAACACCCGACTTCCCCTATACACCTTC | CASSSNTRLPLYTF
NA | 16 | TRBD1 | TRBJ2-7 | TRBV19 | TGTGCCAGTAGTATCCCCTGGCAGGGGGCTTTCTACGAGCAGTACTTC | CASSIPWQGAFYEQYF
few | 15 | NA | TRBJ1-4 | TRBV4-1 | TGCGCCAGCAGCCAAGTTTCCGTCCCCTCTGAAAAACTGTTTTTT | CASSQVSVPSEKLFF
NA | 15 | TRBD1 | TRBJ2-3 | TRBV13 | TGTGCCAGCAAGGACAGGGGCGGTAGCACAGATACGCAGTATTTT | CASKDRGGSTDTQYF
NA | 14 | NA | TRBJ1-1 | TRBV7-2 | TGTGCCAGCAGCCAGGACAGCTTGAACACTGAAGCTTTCTTT | CASSQDSLNTEAFF
NA | 15 | TRBD1 | TRBJ1-4 | TRBV7-2 | TGTGCCAGCAGCTTAGTTGGGACAGGGGGCACAAAACTGTTTTTT | CASSLVGTGGTKLFF
NA | 12 | NA | TRBJ1-1 | TRBV6-5 | TGTGCCAGCATGGGGGGGGTTACTGAAGCTTTCTTT | CASMGGVTEAFF
NA | 13 | NA | TRBJ1-6 | TRBV28 | TGTGCCAGCAGTCGGGAGTATAATTCCCCCCTCCACTTT | CASSREYNSPLHF
NA | 13 | NA | TRBJ2-2 | TRBV27 | TGTGCCAGCACCCCCCGGACTACCGGGGAGCTGTTTTTT | CASTPRTTGELFF
few | 12 | TRBD1 | TRBJ1-1 | TRBV28 | TGTGCCAGCAGCACTACAGGGGGCAGAGCTTTCTTT | CASSTTGGRAFF
NA | 13 | NA | TRBJ2-5 | TRBV6-5 | TGTGCCAGCAGGAGACTAGACGGGGAGACCCAGTACTTC | CASRRLDGETQYF
NA | 17 | NA | TRBJ1-3 | TRBV28 | TGTGCCAGCAGCCCCTTTCGTCTCTCGAGCTCTGGAAACACCATATATTTT | CASSPFRLSSSGNTIYF
few | 13 | NA | TRBJ2-7 | TRBV18 | TGTGCCAGCTCACCAGCGGGCTCCTACGAGCAGTACTTC | CASSPAGSYEQYF
NA | 15 | NA | TRBJ1-3 | TRBV5-6 | TGTGCCAGCAGCTTGGGGACAAGCCCTGGAAACACCATATATTTT | CASSLGTSPGNTIYF
NA | 14 | TRBD1 | TRBJ1-2 | TRBV28 | TGTGCCAGCAGTTCGACAGGGGGTGTGTATGGCTACACCTTC | CASSSTGGVYGYTF
NA | 17 | TRBD2 | TRBJ2-3 | TRBV14 | TGTGCCAGCAGCCAAGTACGCATGCGGGGGGGCCCGGGTACGCAGTATTTT | CASSQVRMRGGPGTQYF
NA | 16 | TRBD1 | TRBJ1-3 | TRBV4-3 | TGCGCCAGCAGTCCGGGACAGGGGTCTACTGGAAACACCATATATTTT | CASSPGQGSTGNTIYF